Listed below are T cell receptor beta chains from one sample, sequenced in a study of quantifying T cell responses using KT2 cells. A single record per CDR3 protein comes from TCRdb applying MiXCR to the UMI-ligation and nested PCR reads. The sample includes about 32,000 distinct CDR3 sequences, roughly 7.2% seen only once; the top ten take about a sixth. Source material: PBMCs spiked with cells of the T cell clone KT2. These receptors originate from a human donor. Each CDR3 is given with its conserved first and last residue. D genes are given only for firm matches. A clone size is listed for some rows: how often the clone was seen (once, few, many), or a class if it is expanded.

J gene,V gene,D gene,clone size,CDR3 protein,CDR3 DNA
TRBJ2-1,TRBV20-1,TRBD1,medium-sized,CSVSRPGQGYNEQFF,TGCAGTGTTTCGCGACCGGGACAGGGCTACAATGAGCAGTTCTTC
TRBJ1-1,TRBV27,TRBD1,many,CASRIDRVNTEAFF,TGTGCCAGCAGGATAGACAGGGTGAACACTGAAGCTTTCTTT
TRBJ1-1,TRBV7-8,TRBD1,many,CASSSSPGQGLMNTEAFF,TGTGCCAGCAGCTCGTCACCGGGACAGGGGTTAATGAACACTGAAGCTTTCTTT
TRBJ1-1,TRBV3-1,.,few,CASSQGDVNTEAFF,TGTGCCAGCAGCCAAGGAGACGTGAACACTGAAGCTTTCTTT
TRBJ2-7,TRBV10-3,TRBD2,few,CAITPRLAEQQYF,TGTGCCATCACCCCACGACTAGCCGAGCAGCAGTACTTC
TRBJ2-2,TRBV12-3/TRBV12-4,.,few,CASNRGGLTGELFF,TGTGCCAGCAATAGAGGGGGGCTTACCGGGGAGCTGTTTTTT
TRBJ1-6,TRBV29-1,.,many,CSVPGRLNFNSPLHF,TGCAGCGTTCCGGGACGCTTGAACTTTAATTCACCCCTCCACTTT
TRBJ2-7,TRBV20-1,TRBD2,few,CSPTQPSGSSYEQYF,TGCAGTCCAACCCAACCGAGCGGGAGCTCCTACGAGCAGTACTTC
TRBJ2-1,TRBV3-1,TRBD1,.,CASSLEGTGFLF,TGTGCCAGCAGCCTAGAGGGGACAGGGTTTCTTTTC
TRBJ1-1,TRBV5-5,.,many,CASSLAYTEAFF,TGTGCCAGCAGCTTGGCCTACACTGAAGCTTTCTTT
TRBJ2-7,TRBV6-2/TRBV6-3,TRBD2,.,CASSPRLAGGEQYF,TGTGCCAGCAGTCCTCGACTAGCGGGCGGTGAGCAGTACTTC
TRBJ2-1,TRBV5-1,.,.,CASSLPSRYNEQFF,TGCGCCAGCAGCTTGCCTAGCAGATACAATGAGCAGTTCTTC
TRBJ2-7,TRBV4-1,TRBD1,.,CASSQLTGVSEQYF,TGCGCCAGCAGCCAACTAACAGGGGTGAGTGAGCAGTACTTC
TRBJ1-1,TRBV6-2/TRBV6-3,.,.,CASSSNRYSEAFF,TGTGCCAGCAGTTCCAACAGGTACTCTGAAGCTTTCTTT
TRBJ2-3,TRBV6-4,TRBD2,.,CANPVAGGLDTQYF,TGTGCCAACCCCGTAGCGGGAGGCCTAGATACGCAGTATTTT
TRBJ1-1,TRBV20-1,.,.,CSATGPGRVNTEAFF,TGCAGTGCTACAGGTCCTGGGCGGGTGAACACTGAAGCTTTCTTT
TRBJ1-3,TRBV7-8,.,.,CASSYWGGSSGNTIYF,TGTGCCAGCAGCTATTGGGGCGGGAGCTCTGGAAACACCATATATTTT
TRBJ2-5,TRBV20-1,.,medium-sized,CSAGLAQETQYF,TGCAGTGCTGGCCTAGCGCAAGAGACCCAGTACTTC
TRBJ1-1,TRBV6-6,.,many,CASSLMTGANTEAFF,TGTGCCAGCAGTCTTATGACAGGCGCGAACACTGAAGCTTTCTTT
TRBJ1-1,TRBV14,.,medium-sized,CASSQEGGRPFSTEAFF,TGTGCCAGCAGCCAAGAAGGGGGGCGACCTTTCTCCACTGAAGCTTTCTTT